This T cell receptor (beta chain) appears in the sequencing data of a study of PD-1 blockade in classical Hodgkin lymphoma. This clone was counted a few times. The antigen remains unidentified. Sequencing used immunoSEQ multiplex PCR; TCRdb keeps in-frame clones, though not all of them. Altogether 34,000 or so clones are present, about 94% being singletons, with the ten largest covering around 0.3%. Whole-study results and caveats: CD4+ TCR diversity climbed significantly by C4D1, unlike CD8+ TCR diversity. In newly diagnosed patients, baseline TCR diversity was reportedly below that of healthy donors. Some patients started nivolumab under 1 year after ASCT, and they were excluded.

Documented time point: cycle 4 day 1 (C4D1), after five to seven weeks of nivolumab. The patients all showed relapse after autologous stem cell transplantation, while their brentuximab vedotin exposure varied. Magnetic negative selection was used to purify CD4+ T cells from PBMCs that had been thawed. The V segment lost 1 base and the J segment 2 bases; nucleotides outside the gene matches: 4. Looked up from germline, CDR1 is SQVTM and CDR2 is ANQGSEA. The CDR3 spans 14 residues. Source: CD4+ T cells from blood, taken before the fourth cycle of nivolumab. The chain couples TRBV29-1 to TRBJ1-2, with 7 bases fitting TRBD1. The sequence was obtained from a human donor with classical Hodgkin lymphoma. CDR3 nucleotide sequence: TGCAGCGTTGAAGCCCCGACAGGGAACTATGGCTACACCTTC. Translated, it gives CSVEAPTGNYGYTF.